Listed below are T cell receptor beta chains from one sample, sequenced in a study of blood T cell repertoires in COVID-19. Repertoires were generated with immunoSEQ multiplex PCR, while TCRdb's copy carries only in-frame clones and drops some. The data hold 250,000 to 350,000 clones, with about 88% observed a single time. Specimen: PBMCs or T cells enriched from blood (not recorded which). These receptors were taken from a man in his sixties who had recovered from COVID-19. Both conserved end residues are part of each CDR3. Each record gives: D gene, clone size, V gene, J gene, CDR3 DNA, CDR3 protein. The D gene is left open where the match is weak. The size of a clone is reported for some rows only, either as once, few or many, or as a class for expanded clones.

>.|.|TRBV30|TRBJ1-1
TGTGCCTGGATGTTGCGGGGCTTGTTGGACGCTGAAGCTTTCTTT
CAWMLRGLLDAEAFF
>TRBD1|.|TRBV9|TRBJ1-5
TGTGCCAGCAGCGTAGGGGACAGGGGGCTTCATTTTAAGCCCCAGCATTTT
CASSVGDRGLHFKPQHF
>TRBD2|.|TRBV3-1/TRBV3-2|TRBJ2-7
TGTGCCAGCAGGGATCGTAGCGGGAGCGGGAACGAGCAGTACTTC
CASRDRSGSGNEQYF
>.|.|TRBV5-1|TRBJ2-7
TGCGCCAGCAGCAACTCCGGGACGGGAGCCTACGAGCAGTACTTC
CASSNSGTGAYEQYF
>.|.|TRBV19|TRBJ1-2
TGTGCCAGTAGTATATCATCCGGGGGAATCTATGGCTACACCTTC
CASSISSGGIYGYTF
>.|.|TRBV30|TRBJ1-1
TGTGCCTGGAGTGTAACGGCGGCCCTAGTGGGCACTGAAGCTTTCTTT
CAWSVTAALVGTEAFF
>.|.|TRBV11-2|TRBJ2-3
TGTGCCAGCAGCTTAGCTTTCCCAGATACGCAGTATTTT
CASSLAFPDTQYF
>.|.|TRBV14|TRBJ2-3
TGTGCCAGCAGCCAAGAGGGCCCTTGGAAGATCACAGATACGCAGTATTTT
CASSQEGPWKITDTQYF
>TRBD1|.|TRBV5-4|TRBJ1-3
TGTGCCAGCAGCTTAGCGGGACAGGTTGGAAACACCATATATTTT
CASSLAGQVGNTIYF
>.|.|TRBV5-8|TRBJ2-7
TGTGCCAGCAGCCGCAATCCGGGATACTCCTACGAGCAGTACTTC
CASSRNPGYSYEQYF
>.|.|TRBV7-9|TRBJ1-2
TGTGCCAGCAGCTTCGTTGGGCTCTATGGCTACACCTTC
CASSFVGLYGYTF
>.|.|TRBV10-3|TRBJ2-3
TGTGCCATCAGTGCGGGTAGCGGTGCCAGCACAGATACGCAGTATTTT
CAISAGSGASTDTQYF
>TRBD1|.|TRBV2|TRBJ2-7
TGTGCCAGCAGTGAAAGAGGGGGACAGTTATACGAGCAGTACTTC
CASSERGGQLYEQYF
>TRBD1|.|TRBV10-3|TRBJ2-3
TGTGCCATCAGCGGACAGGCTTGGACAGATACGCAGTATTTT
CAISGQAWTDTQYF
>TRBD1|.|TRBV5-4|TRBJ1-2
TGTGCCAGCAGCTTTGGACAGGACGGCTACACCTTC
CASSFGQDGYTF
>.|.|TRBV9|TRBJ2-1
TGTGCCAGCAGCGTAGGAGGGCGGGATGGTAATGAGCAGTTCTTC
CASSVGGRDGNEQFF
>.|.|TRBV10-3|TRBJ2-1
TGTGCCATCAGTGAGTCGAGTGGTGAGCAGTTCTTC
CAISESSGEQFF
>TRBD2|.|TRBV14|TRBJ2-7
TGTGCCAGCAGCCAAGGGTCTTTGCTAGCGGGGATCTACGAGCAGTACTTC
CASSQGSLLAGIYEQYF
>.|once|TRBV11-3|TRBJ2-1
TGTGCCAGCAGCCCTTGGGAGTCTTACAATGAGCAGTTCTTC
CASSPWESYNEQFF
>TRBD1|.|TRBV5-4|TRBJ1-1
TGTGCCAGCAGCTGGGGGACAGGGGGCGCAGCCACTGAAGCTTTCTTT
CASSWGTGGAATEAFF
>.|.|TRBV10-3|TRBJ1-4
TGTGCCATCAGTGACCCCACAGCCTCAGGGGAAAAACTGTTTTTT
CAISDPTASGEKLFF
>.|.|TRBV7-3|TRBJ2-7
TGTGCCAGCAGCTTAGGGTCTCGCGGGGGCCCGCCCTACGAGCAGTACTTC
CASSLGSRGGPPYEQYF
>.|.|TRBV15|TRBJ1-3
TGTGCCACCAGCCATGGGGGGTCCAGGGGAAACACCATATATTTT
CATSHGGSRGNTIYF
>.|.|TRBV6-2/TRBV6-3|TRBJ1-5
TGTGCCAGCAGTTTTTTGTTTCAGGGGATAAGCAATCAGCCCCAGCATTTT
CASSFLFQGISNQPQHF
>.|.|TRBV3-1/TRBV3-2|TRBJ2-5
TGTGCCAGCAGCCAAGATCGAGTGACCCAGTACTTC
CASSQDRVTQYF
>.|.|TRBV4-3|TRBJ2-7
TGCGCCAGCAGCCAAGAGGGGGGGGCCTCCTACGAGCAGTACTTC
CASSQEGGASYEQYF
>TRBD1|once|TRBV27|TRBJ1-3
TGTGCCAGCAGTTCAGGACAGGGCAGCTCTGGAAACACCATATATTTT
CASSSGQGSSGNTIYF
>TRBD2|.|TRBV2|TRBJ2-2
TGTGCCAGCAGTGAATTCGTTAGCGGGAGGATCAACACCGGGGAGCTGTTTTTT
CASSEFVSGRINTGELFF
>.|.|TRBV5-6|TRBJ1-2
TGTGCCAGCAGCTTAGGGGCGGACTACACCTTC
CASSLGADYTF
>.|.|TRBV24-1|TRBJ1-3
TGTGCCACCAGTGATTCGGACGGGAACCTTGGGGATAACACCATATATTTT
CATSDSDGNLGDNTIYF
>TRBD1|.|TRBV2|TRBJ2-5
TGTGCCAGCAGCGTAAAACCGGGACAGAACGTTTTAGAGACCCAGTACTTC
CASSVKPGQNVLETQYF
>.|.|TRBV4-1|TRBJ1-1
TGCGCCAGCAGCCAAGAGACCCACCGGGACAAAGCTTTCTTT
CASSQETHRDKAFF
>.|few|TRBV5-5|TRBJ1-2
TGTGCCAGCAGCCCCCAGACTTACTATGGCTACACCTTC
CASSPQTYYGYTF
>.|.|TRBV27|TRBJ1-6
TGTGCCAGCAGTTTCCAGGGTCGAGAGTCACCCCTCCACTTT
CASSFQGRESPLHF
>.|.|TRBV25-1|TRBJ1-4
TGTGCCAGCAGTGAGGGCCTTTGGGAAAAACTGTTTTTT
CASSEGLWEKLFF